This T cell receptor (beta chain) is from a study of blood T cells in healthy people across ages (dated by TCRdb to the mid-2010s). Broadly, across the study: In model experiments, roughly one uniquely barcoded TCR beta cDNA molecule per two T cells was captured by template switching. To track age-related changes in TCR beta repertoire diversity, the study relied on deep sequencing normalized with unique cDNA molecular identifiers. Four age groups were formed from the donors: young (average 16 years), middle-aged (approximately 41), aged (62) and long-lived (roughly 81). Two additional independent replicas of 1 million unique cDNA reads from the same blood draw were analyzed for two donors (one aged 18 to 30 and one aged 80 or older). Overall study outcomes, separate from this receptor: There was a strong correlation between observed TCR beta diversity and the percentage of naive T cells measured by flow cytometry. As age increased, observed TCR beta diversity per million T cells dropped in a roughly linear way, and a significant reduction was already evident by age 40. Conclusive comparison of naive and antigen-experienced compartments was prevented by the profiling of bulk unsorted PBMCs. Because donor CMV infection status was unknown, age-related changes in expanded clonotypes were potentially confounded. The long-lived group showed more naive CD4+ T cells, fewer expanded clones and increased TCR diversity than the aged group, suggesting age selection. Estimates of total diversity from one million sequenced T cells were regarded as lower bounds and underestimates.

The CDR3 numbers 15 residues from cysteine through phenylalanine. Of all the DNA, just the CDR3 is kept, 45 bases in frame from base 1. Between the V and J ends, shortened by 0 bases and 8 bases respectively, the junction contains 13 bases. Via the germline V gene, CDR1 is LGHNA and CDR2 YSLEER. The library was prepared using 5' RACE. Sequencer: Illumina HiSeq 2500. A second 7 to 11 cycle PCR used a sample-barcoded 5' primer and a J-beta primer mix. A unique molecular identifier was introduced onto each TCR beta cDNA molecule by a template-switch 5' adaptor carrying 12 random nucleotides. Each sample yielded at least 3 million CDR3-containing paired-end reads. First-strand cDNA was synthesized from all RNA with the Mint cDNA synthesis kit, primed by a TRBC-specific oligonucleotide. After uracil-DNA glycosylase treatment, a first 18-cycle PCR used universal primers M1SS and BC2_uni_R on all cDNA. Per the authors' processing: For normalization, 1 million high-quality reads were randomly selected from each sample, with every read carrying a distinct molecular identifier. Reads sharing molecular identifiers were discarded rather than binned into consensus sequences. MiTCR, set to a Q25 quality threshold and the strictest error-elimination algorithm, was used for CDR3 identification, clonotype clustering and error correction. A nonparametric unseen species model using Euler transformation provided a lower-bound estimate of total TCR beta diversity. The public reads were reprocessed in TCRdb via fastp at Q25 and MiXCR, keeping in-frame beta chains. All rows with the same CDR3 protein become a single entry with the most common DNA and genes. These V and J calls originate from TCRdb's pipeline instead of the authors' own analysis. The sample includes roughly 560,000 distinct CDR3 sequences, with under 30% observed a single time. The leading ten clones occupy 8.5% to 9.5% of the sample.

This clonotype was picked up a small number of times. Its specific antigen is unknown. Base qualities were left out, and no much larger clone turns up one base away. Donors were around 37 systemically healthy Caucasian individuals from Russia aged 6 to 90 years. Roughly 9.5 milliliters of peripheral blood were drawn from each donor into EDTA-treated Vacutainer tubes. Ficoll-Paque density-gradient centrifugation was used to isolate PBMCs, with at least 7 million obtained per sample. Total RNA, at least 6 micrograms per sample, was extracted from PBMCs with Trizol reagent. For every donor, an aliquot of PBMCs went through flow cytometry to measure the percentages of naive CD45RAhigh/CD27high T cells. This sample was also put to use in a study of T cells of mothers and their children. The second source states: Donors were nine systemically healthy Caucasian individuals: three mothers and their six children. cDNA synthesis used all of the extracted RNA, with roughly 1.5 ug of RNA in each 15 ul reaction. In the second PCR, sample barcodes and 2-4 random nucleotides were introduced via the M1S primer. Over 9.5 million TCR beta CDR3 reads were obtained for each mother, and around 3 million reads were obtained for each child. Thymic selection similarly shapes TCR recombination output in related and unrelated pairs, with minor effect from inherited differences. Normalized repertoire overlap was always slightly but never significantly higher in related than unrelated mother-child pairs. With a sensitivity of approximately 93 clones per million clonotypes, no persistent microchimeric T cell clones were detected. In the study, deep NGS was used to compare the TCR beta repertoires of mothers and children, and features distinguishing related mother-child pairs from unrelated individuals were sought. The mean age was roughly 36 +/- 4 years for the mothers and approximately 11 +/- 4 years for the children. After adapters were ligated using NEBNext reagents, the libraries underwent 100+100 nt paired-end sequencing on an Illumina HiSeq 2000. Mother and child libraries were prepared a month apart and sequenced in separate runs to prevent cross-contamination. For each donor, between roughly 500,000 and 2,100,000 distinct TCR beta clonotypes were identified. Naive TCR beta clonotypes were estimated from low-frequency clonotypes matched to each donor's FACS-determined naive share, without sorting.

This TCR derives from a boy aged 5-17 years in good health. This chain joins TRBV4-3 to TRBJ1-4; tentative D gene TRBD1, with 5 bases matching. Material for sequencing was blood. Read as DNA, the sequence is TGCGCCAGCAGCCAAGAACTAGGGGAGGGCGAAAAACTGTTTTTT. This yields the protein CASSQELGEGEKLFF.